The 10 T cell receptor beta chains in this list originate from one sample, sequenced in a study of regulatory dendritic cells for organ transplantation. TCRdb's copy holds only in-frame clones and misses some; the assay was immunoSEQ multiplex PCR. The table has 29,000 or so clones, approximately 79% seen once. Sequencing was performed on memory CD4+ T cells from blood. As to subset: CD45RO+ memory T cells. Every receptor here comes from a human donor in good health.

The chain joins TRBV5-4 to TRBJ1-1; the D gene is possibly TRBD1 (6 bases). V was trimmed by 4 bases and J by 11 bases, leaving 21 bases between them. This CDR3 has 14 amino acids. Germline V CDR1 and CDR2: SGHNT, YYREEE (reference sequence). The CDR3 sequence: CASSASGGGYRAFF. CDR3 DNA: TGTGCCAGCAGCGCATCCGGGGGCGGGTATAGGGCTTTCTTT.

The CDR3 sequence is CASEDSSNEKLFF. CDR3 DNA: TGTGCCAGCGAGGACAGCTCGAATGAAAAACTGTTTTTT. This rearrangement joins TRBV7-9 to TRBJ1-4; a weak D match, TRBD1 (6 bases). Per germline, CDR1 SEHNR and CDR2 FQNEAQ (reference sequence). V lost 8 bases and J 5 bases, leaving 12 bases between the germline ends. The CDR3 contains 13 residues.

This clone was counted a single time. The CDR3 is CASSVGPSRVEQFF. The CDR3 DNA reads as TGTGCCAGCAGCGTAGGTCCTAGCAGGGTTGAGCAGTTCTTC. This chain joins TRBV9 and TRBJ2-1, with D perhaps being TRBD1 or TRBD2 (5 bases each). The germline CDR1 and CDR2 sequences are SGDLS and YYNGEE. The CDR3 runs to 14 residues. Trimming stripped 0 bases from V and 9 bases from J, with 13 bases between.

The chain joins TRBV11-3 to TRBJ2-5; D uncertain. Germline V gene sequence: CDR1 SGHNT, CDR2 YENEEA. Trimming took 1 base from V and 2 from J, leaving 11 bases between them. This CDR3 has 15 residues. Here the CDR3 reads CASSLGVSQQETQYF. As DNA, the CDR3 is TGTGCCAGCAGCTTAGGTGTCTCACAACAAGAGACCCAGTACTTC.

V usage is TRBV5-6 and J usage is TRBJ1-5, with D maybe TRBD1 (5 bases). Trimming stripped 0 bases from V and 6 bases from J, with 13 bases between. Germline V gives CDR1 SGHDT, CDR2 YYEEEE. The CDR3 length is 15 residues. The CDR3 here is CASSLVRKGSQPQHF. CDR3 sequence (DNA): TGTGCCAGCAGCTTGGTTCGAAAGGGGAGTCAGCCCCAGCATTTT.

The rearrangement uses TRBV7-2 and TRBJ2-7; TRBD2 matches at 15 bases. This CDR3 has 16 amino acids. Germline-derived CDR1 and CDR2 are SGHTA and FQGNSA. The junction had 8 bases not matched to a gene; V was cut back by 5 bases and J by 6 bases. Here the CDR3 DNA reads TGTGCCAGCAGCCCGATCGGACTAGCGGGGGGGCCCGAGCAGTACTTC. This sequence encodes CASSPIGLAGGPEQYF. Using reference TRBV7-2 and TRBJ2-7 for the parts outside the CDR3, the full variable domain is GAGVSQSPSNKVTEKGKDVELRCDPISGHTALYWYRQSLGQGLEFLIYFQGNSAPDKSGLPSDRFSAERTGGSVSTLTIQRTQQEDSAVYLCASSPIGLAGGPEQYFGPGTRLTVT.

This clone turned up a few times. This rearrangement joins TRBV6-6 to TRBJ1-1; 7 bases are shared with TRBD1. The CDR3 contains 12 residues. With 6 bases clipped from V and 10 bases from J, the junction kept 8 bases outside the gene matches. CDR1 MNHNY and CDR2 SVGAGI come from the germline V gene (reference sequence). The CDR3 DNA is TGTGCCAGCAGGACAGGGTCGGGTCTAGCTTTCTTT. Translating gives CASRTGSGLAFF.

This clone was counted only a few times. The chain recombines TRBV18 with TRBJ1-2; no firm D call. The CDR3 spans 13 residues. Germline CDR1 and CDR2: KGHSH and LQKENI. The ends were cut back, 6 bases at V and 4 bases at J, with 12 bases in the middle. CDR3 nucleotide sequence: TGTGCCAGCTCTCCCGATGGGGTCTATGGCTACACCTTC. Amino acid sequence: CASSPDGVYGYTF.

J is TRBJ1-2 and V is TRBV6-1; TRBD1 agrees at 11 bases. The CDR3 loop spans 16 amino acids. Germline V gene data show CDR1 as MNHNS and CDR2 as SASEGT. The J segment lost 6 bases and the V segment lost 3 bases, leaving 9 bases of the junction unmatched. This CDR3 is CASSDIRTGGIDGYTF. The CDR3 bases are TGTGCCAGCAGTGATATTAGGACAGGGGGCATCGATGGCTACACCTTC.

This clone has only a few counts. Other DNA sequences in this sample translate to the same CDR3. The rearrangement uses TRBV30 and TRBJ2-1; TRBD1 is a possible D gene (5 bases). CDR1 GTSNPN and CDR2 SVGIG come from the germline V gene (reference sequence). The V end lost 3 bases, the J end lost 2 bases, and 8 bases lay between the germline ends. CDR3 length equals 13 residues. CDR3 amino acids: CAWSRATYNEQFF. CDR3 sequence (DNA): TGTGCCTGGAGCAGGGCCACCTACAATGAGCAGTTCTTC.